The 29 T cell receptor beta chains below come from one sample, sequenced in a study of blood T cell repertoires in COVID-19. Using immunoSEQ multiplex PCR, the repertoire was profiled, and TCRdb retains in-frame clones only, with some absent. The sample holds about 390,000 clones, approximately 87% seen once. Sequencing used PBMCs or T cells enriched from blood (not recorded which). The receptors were sampled from a woman aged 50 to 60 who had recovered from COVID-19.

This chain uses TRBV5-1 with TRBJ1-3; D not certain. With 0 bases removed from V and 0 bases from J, the gap between germline ends came to 7 bases. CDR3 length: 15 residues. CDR1 is SGHRS, CDR2 YFSETQ, per germline. Here the CDR3 reads CASSLAVDSGNTIYF. CDR3 DNA sequence: TGCGCCAGCAGCTTGGCGGTTGACTCTGGAAACACCATATATTTT.

The chain is built from TRBV6-1 and TRBJ1-1; the D is unclear. The ends were cut back, 2 bases at V and 2 bases at J, with 9 bases in the middle. CDR3 length: 14 residues. From germline, CDR1 is MNHNS and CDR2 SASEGT. This CDR3 is CASSERLRNTEAFF. The CDR3 nucleotides read TGTGCCAGCAGTGAAAGACTCAGAAACACTGAAGCTTTCTTT.

The chain couples TRBV7-2 to TRBJ1-2; D is ambiguous. Looked up from germline, CDR1 is SGHTA and CDR2 is FQGNSA. The V and J ends lost 1 base and 2 bases respectively, with 8 bases between them. This CDR3 spans 14 amino acids. The CDR3 nucleotides read TGTGCCAGCAGCTTAGAGCTGTTAAACTATGGCTACACCTTC. It encodes CASSLELLNYGYTF.

CDR3 nucleotide sequence: TGTGCCAGTAGAGGACATTTTGAGAACTATGGCTACACCTTC. It encodes CASRGHFENYGYTF. The chain combines TRBV19 with TRBJ1-2, with a tentative D call TRBD1 (5 bases). Trimming left V 6 bases short and J 2 bases short, with 13 bases between. Germline V gives CDR1 LNHDA, CDR2 SQIVND (reference sequence). The CDR3 is 14 residues long. Filled out from reference TRBV19 and TRBJ1-2, the complete variable domain reads DGGITQSPKYLFRKEGQNVTLSCEQNLNHDAMYWYRQDPGQGLRLIYYSQIVNDFQKGDIAEGYSVSREKKESFPLTVTSAQKNPTAFYLCASRGHFENYGYTFGSGTRLTVV.

The gene calls are TRBV20-1 and TRBJ1-2; no clear D gene. The germline V gene has CDR1 DFQATT and CDR2 SNEGSKA (reference sequence). V lost 3 bases to trimming and J lost 7 bases, with 9 bases between them. This CDR3 has 11 residues. The CDR3 sequence: CSASTSPGYTF. DNA for the CDR3: TGCAGTGCTAGTACTTCCCCTGGCTACACCTTC.

The chain combines TRBV10-1 with TRBJ1-2, with TRBD1 matching over 7 bases. The V gene's germline CDR1 is WNHNN and CDR2 SYGVQD (reference sequence). The CDR3 sequence is 14 residues long. Trimming cost V 3 bases and J 8 bases; bases outside gene matches: 9. In DNA form, the CDR3 reads TGCGCCAGCAGTGATTCCGACAGGGCCTCAGGCTACACCTTC. Amino acids: CASSDSDRASGYTF.

J is TRBJ1-2 and V is TRBV7-2, with 12 positions matching TRBD1. This CDR3 contains 17 residues. Germline trimming cut 2 bases from V and 6 bases from J; bases unmatched to any gene: 10. The V gene's germline CDR1 is SGHTA and CDR2 FQGNSA. CDR3 amino acids: CASSLRRVGQGANGYTF. The DNA for the CDR3 is TGTGCCAGCAGCTTAAGGAGGGTGGGACAGGGGGCGAATGGCTACACCTTC.

The chain has TRBV7-2 and TRBJ2-5, with TRBD2 matching over 11 bases. V shed 2 bases, J shed 2 bases, and the junction held 7 bases outside the gene matches. The V gene's germline CDR1 is SGHTA and CDR2 FQGNSA. The CDR3 length is 17 residues. The CDR3 nucleotides are TGTGCCAGCAGCTTAACCTTAGCGGGGGGGATACAAGAGACCCAGTACTTC. It yields the protein CASSLTLAGGIQETQYF.

V usage is TRBV30 and J usage is TRBJ1-4; perhaps TRBD1 as D (5 bases). This CDR3 spans 14 amino acids. Germline V lookup: CDR1 GTSNPN, CDR2 SVGIG (reference sequence). The V end lost 4 bases, the J end lost 7 bases, and 16 bases lay between the germline ends. CDR3 DNA sequence: TGTGCCTGGAACTCAGGGACTGCCGTTGAAAAACTGTTTTTT. Its translation is CAWNSGTAVEKLFF.

The gene calls are TRBV5-1 and TRBJ1-6, with 9 nucleotides matching TRBD1. The CDR3 sequence is 16 residues long. The V segment lost 4 bases and the J segment 6 bases; nucleotides outside the gene matches: 8. Germline loops: CDR1 SGHRS, CDR2 YFSETQ. The DNA of the CDR3 is TGCGCCAGCAGCCGAGAACAGGGGGCAAGTAATTCACCCCTCCACTTT. It is translated as CASSREQGASNSPLHF.

This CDR3 reads CASMLTGDNEKLFF. The CDR3 nucleotides read TGTGCCAGCATGCTGACAGGTGATAATGAAAAACTGTTTTTT. The chain combines TRBV2 with TRBJ1-4, with a tentative D call TRBD1 (6 bases). CDR1 and CDR2 from the germline V gene are SNHLY and FYNNEI. The V gene lost 7 bases and the J gene lost 4 bases, with 13 bases spanning the gap. The CDR3 runs 14 residues.

This clone was counted only a few times. The V call is TRBV19, the J call TRBJ1-2; 12 bases agree with TRBD1. The CDR3 is made up of 15 amino acids. Looked up from germline, CDR1 is LNHDA and CDR2 is SQIVND (reference sequence). J lost 6 bases, V lost 6 bases, and 8 bases had no gene match. The CDR3 loop is CASRHSGTGGDGYTF. DNA for the CDR3: TGTGCCAGTAGACACTCCGGGACAGGGGGCGATGGCTACACCTTC.

This clone was observed once. The chain links TRBV2 to TRBJ1-3; 10 bases map to TRBD1. The germline V gene encodes CDR1 SNHLY and CDR2 FYNNEI. With 6 bases clipped from V and 3 bases from J, the junction kept 5 bases outside the gene matches. CDR3 length: 15 residues. CDR3 DNA: TGTGCCAGCAGAGACAGGGGGCGGGGTGGAAACACCATATATTTT. Translating it yields CASRDRGRGGNTIYF.

V gene TRBV19 combines with J gene TRBJ1-1; 7 bases map to TRBD1. The CDR3 loop spans 15 amino acids. Germline trimming cut 6 bases from V and 4 bases from J; bases unmatched to any gene: 11. Germline loops: CDR1 LNHDA, CDR2 SQIVND (reference sequence). CDR3 nucleotides: TGTGCCAGTAGCAGCGGACAGGCCCGTGGCACTGAAGCTTTCTTT. This encodes CASSSGQARGTEAFF.

This clone has a handful of counts. This chain connects TRBV19 to TRBJ2-7, with D uncertain. This CDR3 spans 13 amino acids. In germline, CDR1 is LNHDA, CDR2 SQIVND (reference sequence). V was pared by 1 base and J by 5 bases, with 9 bases between. CDR3 DNA sequence: TGTGCCAGTAGTATAGGTTCTTATGACGAGCAGTACTTC. This gives the protein CASSIGSYDEQYF.

The J gene is TRBJ2-7, the V gene TRBV6-1; 9 bases map to TRBD2. Trimming took 4 bases from V and 0 from J; bases not matched to a gene: 7. This CDR3 spans 16 amino acids. Germline CDR1 MNHNS, CDR2 SASEGT. The CDR3: CASSVDLSGSSYEQYF. The CDR3, as DNA: TGTGCCAGCAGTGTAGACCTTAGCGGGAGCTCCTACGAGCAGTACTTC.

The CDR3 here is CASLGAGVSYNEQFF. The CDR3 DNA sequence: TGTGCCAGCCTAGGGGCGGGGGTCTCCTACAATGAGCAGTTCTTC. This chain uses TRBV18 with TRBJ2-1; 7 nucleotides align to TRBD2. The CDR3 is made up of 15 amino acids. With 8 bases clipped from V and 0 bases from J, the junction kept 7 bases outside the gene matches. The germline V gene has CDR1 KGHSH and CDR2 LQKENI.

The rearrangement joins TRBV5-1 to TRBJ1-2, with a weak D call TRBD1 (5 bases). In germline, CDR1 is SGHRS, CDR2 YFSETQ. The CDR3 spans 14 residues. Deletions cut 6 bases from V and 5 bases from J, with 17 bases between. The CDR3 coding sequence is TGCGCCAGCAAACCGATGACAGAAACTTATGGCTACACCTTC. Residues: CASKPMTETYGYTF.

The rearrangement links TRBV6-2 or TRBV6-3 to TRBJ1-2; D gene uncertain. This CDR3 region has 13 residues. V was cut by 6 bases and J by 4 bases, with 12 bases left in between. Germline values: CDR1 MNHEY, CDR2 SVGEGT. Written as DNA, the CDR3 is TGTGCCAGCAGCGACACCCTTACCTATGGCTACACCTTC. Translation: CASSDTLTYGYTF.

The chain uses TRBV18 and TRBJ2-5; weak D call: TRBD2 (5 bases). The germline V gene encodes CDR1 KGHSH and CDR2 LQKENI. The V end was cut by 6 bases, the J end by 5 bases, with 13 bases between. This CDR3 is 13 amino acids long. The CDR3 DNA reads TGTGCCAGCTCCCGCGATAAGCGGGAGACCCAGTACTTC. Translation gives CASSRDKRETQYF. The complete variable domain, with remaining parts taken from reference TRBV18 and TRBJ2-5, reads NAGVMQNPRHLVRRRGQEARLRCSPMKGHSHVYWYRQLPEEGLKFMVYLQKENIIDESGMPKERFSAEFPKEGPSILRIQQVVRGDSAAYFCASSRDKRETQYFGPGTRLLVL.

The rearrangement uses TRBV6-5 and TRBJ2-5, with D uncertain. This CDR3 spans 14 amino acids. The V and J ends lost 0 bases and 1 base respectively, with 6 bases between them. The germline gives CDR1 MNHEY, CDR2 SVGAGI. The CDR3 spells CASSYSQIQETQYF. The CDR3 region has the DNA TGTGCCAGCAGTTACTCCCAGATCCAAGAGACCCAGTACTTC.

The chain uses TRBV19 and TRBJ1-4; the match to TRBD1 covers 12 bases. The V segment lost 8 bases and the J segment 7 bases; nucleotides outside the gene matches: 2. CDR1 is LNHDA, CDR2 SQIVND, per germline (reference sequence). The CDR3 has 13 amino acids. CDR3 amino acids: CASGTGGSEKLFF. For the CDR3, the DNA is TGTGCCAGTGGGACAGGGGGCTCTGAAAAACTGTTTTTT.

The gene calls are TRBV2 and TRBJ1-5; D gene uncertain. V dropped 7 bases and J dropped 0 bases, with 13 bases sitting between them. The CDR3 totals 15 residues. Per the germline V gene, CDR1 is SNHLY and CDR2 is FYNNEI. CDR3 sequence: CASTGLPLSNQPQHF. The DNA for the CDR3 is TGTGCCAGCACCGGACTACCCCTTAGCAATCAGCCCCAGCATTTT.

This chain connects TRBV2 to TRBJ2-3; weak D call: TRBD2 (6 bases). The V end was cut by 11 bases, the J end by 3 bases, with 12 bases between. CDR1 and CDR2 (germline): SNHLY, FYNNEI. The CDR3 contains 12 residues. The CDR3 is CAGGTFTDTQYF. For the CDR3, the DNA is TGTGCCGGCGGGACTTTTACAGATACGCAGTATTTT.

In its sample, this clone was seen a few times. The chain uses TRBV24-1 and TRBJ1-5; D gene ambiguous. V lost 2 bases, J lost 3 bases, and 13 bases lay in between. The CDR3 extends over 16 amino acids. The germline V gene has CDR1 KGHDR and CDR2 SFDVKD. CDR3 in amino acids: CATSDSRGKVNQPQHF. Written as DNA, the CDR3 is TGTGCCACCAGTGATTCCCGGGGAAAGGTCAATCAGCCCCAGCATTTT.

The gene calls are TRBV29-1 and TRBJ1-2; TRBD1 is a possible D gene (6 bases). The CDR3 runs 12 residues. CDR1 is SQVTM and CDR2 is ANQGSEA in the germline V gene. Trimming removed 5 bases at V and 12 bases at J, with 19 bases between. The DNA of the CDR3 is TGCAGCGTTATCGGGCAGGGGTTCGGCAACACCTTC. It yields the protein CSVIGQGFGNTF.

In its sample, this clone was seen a few times. The chain recombines TRBV29-1 with TRBJ2-3, with a weak D call TRBD2 (6 bases). The CDR3 has 14 amino acids. CDR1 is SQVTM, CDR2 ANQGSEA, per germline. V gave up 5 bases and J gave up 4 bases, with 16 bases separating them. As DNA, the CDR3 is TGCAGCGTTCTGGAGGGGCTAGGGGCAGATACGCAGTATTTT. It codes for CSVLEGLGADTQYF.

CDR3 sequence: CAISESSTPQGDGYTF. In DNA, the CDR3 is TGTGCCATCAGTGAGTCTTCGACACCACAAGGGGATGGCTACACCTTC. This chain uses TRBV10-3 with TRBJ1-2; TRBD1 might be the D (5 bases). The CDR3 sequence is 16 residues long. Germline CDR1 and CDR2: ENHRY and SYGVKD. V lost 0 bases and J lost 6, with 17 bases in between.

V usage is TRBV6-1 and J usage is TRBJ1-3; no clear D gene. Germline V lookup: CDR1 MNHNS, CDR2 SASEGT. Trimming left V 0 bases short and J 0 bases short, with 15 bases between. The CDR3 covers 18 residues. The CDR3 sequence: CASSEALRGQLSGNTIYF. CDR3 DNA sequence: TGTGCCAGCAGTGAAGCGCTTCGAGGGCAGCTCTCTGGAAACACCATATATTTT.